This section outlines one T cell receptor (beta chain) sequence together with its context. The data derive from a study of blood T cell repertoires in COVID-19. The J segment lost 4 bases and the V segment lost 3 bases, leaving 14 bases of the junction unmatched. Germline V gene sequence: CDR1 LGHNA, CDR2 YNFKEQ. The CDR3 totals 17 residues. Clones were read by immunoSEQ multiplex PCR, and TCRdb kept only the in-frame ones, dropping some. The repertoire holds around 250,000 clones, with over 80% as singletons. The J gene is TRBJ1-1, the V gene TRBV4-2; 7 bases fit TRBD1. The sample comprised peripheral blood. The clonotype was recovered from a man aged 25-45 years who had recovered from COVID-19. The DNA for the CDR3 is TGTGCCAGCAGCCAGCTCCGACAGGGTGCGTTGGGCACTGAAGCTTTCTTT. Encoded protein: CASSQLRQGALGTEAFF.